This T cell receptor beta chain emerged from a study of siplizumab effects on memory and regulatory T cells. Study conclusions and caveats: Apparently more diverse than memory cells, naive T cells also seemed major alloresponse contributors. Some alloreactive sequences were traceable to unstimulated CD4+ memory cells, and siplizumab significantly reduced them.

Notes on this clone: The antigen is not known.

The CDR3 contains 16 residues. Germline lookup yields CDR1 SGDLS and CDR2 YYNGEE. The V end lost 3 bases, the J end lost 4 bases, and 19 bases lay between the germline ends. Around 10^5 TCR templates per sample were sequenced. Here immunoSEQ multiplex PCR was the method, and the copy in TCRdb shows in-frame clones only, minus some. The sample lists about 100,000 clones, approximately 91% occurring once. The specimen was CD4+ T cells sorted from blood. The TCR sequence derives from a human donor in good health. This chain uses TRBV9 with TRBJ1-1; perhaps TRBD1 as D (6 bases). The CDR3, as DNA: TGTGCCAGCAGCGAGACAGGATCGAGGGGGGCCACTGAAGCTTTCTTT. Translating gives CASSETGSRGATEAFF. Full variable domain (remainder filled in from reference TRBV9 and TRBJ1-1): DSGVTQTPKHLITATGQRVTLRCSPRSGDLSVYWYQQSLDQGLQFLIQYYNGEERAKGNILERFSAQQFPDLHSELNLSSLELGDSALYFCASSETGSRGATEAFFGQGTRLTVV.